This T cell receptor (beta chain) was recorded in a study of T cells after yellow fever vaccination. From the 5' RACE reads, TCRdb called clonotypes with MiXCR, one entry per CDR3 protein. This table holds just under 600,000 distinct CDR3 sequences, about 13% found once. CDR1 is MDHEN, CDR2 SYDVKM, per germline. This CDR3 contains 16 residues. The junction had 5 bases not matched to a gene; V was cut back by 2 bases and J by 2 bases. Many counts were recorded for this clonotype. The V gene is TRBV28, the J gene TRBJ2-3; 9 bases line up with TRBD2. Sequencing used PBMCs, obtained on the day of the yellow fever booster vaccination. This sequence originates from a man aged 25 to 45 who received the YFV17D yellow fever vaccine. The CDR3 sequence: CASSLEGLAITDTQYF. The CDR3 bases are TGTGCCAGCAGTTTAGAAGGACTAGCGATCACAGATACGCAGTATTTT.